The clone carrying this T cell receptor (beta chain) was observed a handful of times. The CDR3 length is 15 residues. Germline lookup yields CDR1 MNHEY and CDR2 SVGEGT. With 5 bases removed from V and 1 base from J, the gap between germline ends came to 12 bases. This sample was taken from a study of Graves' ophthalmopathy and Graves' hyperthyroidism. TCR beta CDR3 amplification used RNA transcripts. First-round RT-PCR employed HTBI primers, with a second-round multiplex PCR after it. MiXCR, run by TCRdb on the multiplex PCR reads, gives a single entry per CDR3 protein. The sample lists about 1.1 million distinct CDR3 sequences; around a third were seen once.

The rearrangement joins TRBV6-2 or TRBV6-3 to TRBJ1-5; D is perhaps TRBD1 (5 bases). The clonotype comes from an adult man with Graves' hyperthyroidism. The sequencing sample was made of peripheral blood or thyroid tissue (not recorded which). The CDR3 protein is CASSARDPSNQPQHF. The CDR3, as DNA: TGTGCCAGCAGTGCCCGGGACCCAAGCAATCAGCCCCAGCATTTT.